Listed here is a single T cell receptor beta chain. Antigen specificity is unknown. CDR1 is MNHEY, CDR2 SVGAGI, per germline. The CDR3 runs to 17 residues. The V segment lost 4 bases and the J segment 3 bases; nucleotides outside the gene matches: 9. Random hexamers primed reverse transcription of about 0.45 to 1 ug RNA. The CDR3 of TCR beta was amplified by immunoSEQ multiplex PCR across 54 Vbeta and 13 Jbeta. In TCRdb, the immunoSEQ multiplex PCR reads were re-called with MiXCR into one record per CDR3 protein. In the table there are about 210,000 distinct CDR3 sequences, 95% of which are singletons. Sequencing of TCR beta drew on CD8+ and CD4+ T cells from blood. Negative isolation yielded the CD8+ and CD4+ T cells, while FACS enriched the TEMRA cells. The data are from a study of CD8 T cells in Susac syndrome. Findings and caveats of the study: The study's TCR sequencing and HLA analysis covered a relatively small number of individuals, and the study acknowledged this.

The specimen was CD4+ T cells from PBMCs. The sequence derives from a human donor with multiple sclerosis. V usage is TRBV6-5 and J usage is TRBJ1-2; TRBD1 matches at 12 bases. CDR3: CASSSRNRDRGHYGYTF. CDR3 bases: TGTGCCAGCAGTTCTAGGAATCGGGACAGGGGGCACTATGGCTACACCTTC.